The sequence of this T cell receptor (beta chain) was determined in a study of blood T cell repertoires in COVID-19. Study in general: The United States, Italy and Spain supplied acute and convalescent COVID-19 samples. Sources were T cells, B-cell-depleted T cells, or PBMCs; the material itself was cDNA or gDNA.

CDR1 is SGHVS and CDR2 is FNYEAQ in the germline V gene. Trimming took 4 bases from V and 6 from J, leaving 15 bases between them. This CDR3 has 14 residues. In the original processing: Reference gene primer amplification gave nucleated cell count estimates. The assay was immunoSEQ multiplex PCR, and TCRdb's table has in-frame clones only and misses some. V and J calls and clone size are as listed in that table; D and trimming were resolved from the DNA. The table lists about 310,000 clones, around 90% of them singletons. Sequences were obtained from peripheral blood. The chain combines TRBV7-6 with TRBJ1-1; weak D call: TRBD1 (5 bases). This sequence originates from a man over 45 with active or convalescent COVID-19. The chain's CDR3 is CASSYASGRAEAFF. In DNA, the CDR3 is TGTGCCAGCAGCTATGCCTCAGGGAGGGCTGAAGCTTTCTTT.